This TCR beta chain was recovered during a study of T cell changes during pregnancy in multiple sclerosis. V lost 6 bases and J 0 bases, leaving 11 bases between the germline ends. Germline CDR1 SGHVS, CDR2 FQNEAQ. CDR3 length: 14 amino acids. Produced via immunoSEQ multiplex PCR; TCRdb's table is partial and in-frame only. This table holds about 74,000 clones, more than 85% found once. The V gene is TRBV7-8, the J gene TRBJ1-1, with a possible D match to TRBD1 (5 bases). The material sequenced was peripheral blood, taken before pregnancy. This TCR derives from a female donor with multiple sclerosis, enrolled in a pregnancy study. CDR3 loop: CASRLIQVNTEAFF. CDR3 in DNA: TGTGCCAGCAGGCTAATACAGGTGAACACTGAAGCTTTCTTT.